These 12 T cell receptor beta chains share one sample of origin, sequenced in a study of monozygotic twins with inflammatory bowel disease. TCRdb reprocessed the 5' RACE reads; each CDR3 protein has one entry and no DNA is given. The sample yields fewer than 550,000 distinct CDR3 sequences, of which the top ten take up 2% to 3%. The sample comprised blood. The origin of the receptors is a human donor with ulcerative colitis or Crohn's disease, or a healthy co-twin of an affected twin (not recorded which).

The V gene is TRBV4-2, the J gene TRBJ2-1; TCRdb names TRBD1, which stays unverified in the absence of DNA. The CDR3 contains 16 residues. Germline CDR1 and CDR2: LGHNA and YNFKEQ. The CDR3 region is CASSQDGDRGGNEQFF.

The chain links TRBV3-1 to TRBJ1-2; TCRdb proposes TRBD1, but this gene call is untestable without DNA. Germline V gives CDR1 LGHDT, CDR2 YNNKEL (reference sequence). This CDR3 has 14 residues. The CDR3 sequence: CASSQDLQGYGYTF.

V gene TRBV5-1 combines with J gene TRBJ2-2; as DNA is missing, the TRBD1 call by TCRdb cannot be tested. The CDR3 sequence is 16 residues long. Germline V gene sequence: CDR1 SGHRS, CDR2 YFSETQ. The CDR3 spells CASSRSGGGIIEELFF.

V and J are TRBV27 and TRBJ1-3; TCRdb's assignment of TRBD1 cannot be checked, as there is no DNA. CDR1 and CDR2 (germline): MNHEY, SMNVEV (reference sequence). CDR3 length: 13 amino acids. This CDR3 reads CAAGASSGNTIYF.

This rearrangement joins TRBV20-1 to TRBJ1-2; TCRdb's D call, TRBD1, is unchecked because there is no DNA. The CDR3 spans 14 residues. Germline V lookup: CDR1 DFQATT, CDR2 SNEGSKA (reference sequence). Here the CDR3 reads CSPGQGRINYGYTF.

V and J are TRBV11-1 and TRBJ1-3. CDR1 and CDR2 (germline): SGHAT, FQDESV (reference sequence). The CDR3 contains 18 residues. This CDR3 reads CASSPSGAGRLTGNTIYF.

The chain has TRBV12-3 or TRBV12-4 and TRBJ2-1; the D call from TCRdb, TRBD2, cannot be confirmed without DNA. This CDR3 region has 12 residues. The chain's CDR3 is CASSLGAGGQFF.

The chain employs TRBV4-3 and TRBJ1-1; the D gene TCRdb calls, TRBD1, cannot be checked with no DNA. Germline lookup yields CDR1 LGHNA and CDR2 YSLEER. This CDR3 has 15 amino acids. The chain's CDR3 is CASSQEPGGLTEAFF.

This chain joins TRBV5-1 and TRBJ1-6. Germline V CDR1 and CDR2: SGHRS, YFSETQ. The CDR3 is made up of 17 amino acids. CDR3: CASSLEGPQFVNSPLHF.

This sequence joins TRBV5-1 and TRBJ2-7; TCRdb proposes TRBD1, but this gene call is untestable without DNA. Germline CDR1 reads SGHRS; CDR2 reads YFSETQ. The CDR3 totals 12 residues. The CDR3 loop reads CASSIDRGEQYF.

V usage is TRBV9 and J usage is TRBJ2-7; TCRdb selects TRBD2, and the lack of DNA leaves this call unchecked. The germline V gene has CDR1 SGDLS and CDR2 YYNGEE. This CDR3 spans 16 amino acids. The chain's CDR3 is CASSTGTSGSYDEQYF.

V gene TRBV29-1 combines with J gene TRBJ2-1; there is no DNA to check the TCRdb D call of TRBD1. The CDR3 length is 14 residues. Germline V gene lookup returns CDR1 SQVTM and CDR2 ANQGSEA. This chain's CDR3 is CSTTGGRSYNEQFF.